This T cell receptor (beta chain) was found in a study of identical twins. This clonotype has ten or more counts. Per germline, CDR1 WSHSY and CDR2 SAAADI. CDR3 length: 10 amino acids. V lost 7 bases and J 5 bases, leaving 3 bases between the germline ends. One entry per CDR3 protein, called by TCRdb with MiXCR from the 5' RACE reads. Here the sample spans about 700,000 distinct CDR3 sequences, 5.5% to 6.5% being singletons. The receptor comes from a man younger than 35 in good health. The sample was naive T cells sorted from blood. The rearrangement links TRBV10-2 to TRBJ2-1; D is ambiguous. The CDR3, as DNA: TGCGCCAGCAACCACAATGAGCAGTTCTTC. It is translated as CASNHNEQFF.